This TCR beta chain was obtained from a study of OX40 agonist ivuxolimab in advanced cancers. Regarding the study in general: Ivuxolimab was a fully human IgG2 agonistic monoclonal antibody targeting the costimulatory receptor OX40 (CD134). Intravenous ivuxolimab was administered to patients every 2 weeks at six dose levels: 0.01, 0.1, 0.3, 1.5, 3 and 10 mg/kg. Among the approximately 54 dose-escalation patients, some 19 had hepatocellular carcinoma, some 15 melanoma, 9 renal cell carcinoma and 9 head and neck cancer. A male proportion of roughly 80% and a mean age of approximately 62 years, ranging from about 20 to 85, were recorded for the dose-escalation cohort. Prior anti-PD-1, anti-PD-L1 or anti-CTLA-4 therapy was permitted, and checkpoint inhibitors had been received by 30% to 40% of dose-escalation patients. Partial responses were achieved by three dose-escalation patients, of whom one had hepatocellular carcinoma and two had cutaneous melanoma. Peripheral TCRbeta sequencing was intended to test whether TCR sequence diversity was altered and clonal T-cell expansion was caused by ivuxolimab. The paper reports the monotherapy dose-escalation portion (N = 52 patients) of the phase I ivuxolimab trial. The full study reports these points: Antigen specificity was not determined for the clonally expanded peripheral T cells. Low levels of normalized T-cell clonal expansion were also seen in some nonresponding patients. After ivuxolimab, CD8+ T cells had more expanded clones than CD4+ T cells on average. At doses of 0.1 to 3.0 mg/kg, clonal expansion of both CD4+ and CD8+ T cells in blood was seen between baseline and week 6. Partial responders in the 0.1-3.0 mg/kg groups had among the lowest normalized peripheral clonal expansion, especially among CD8+ T cells.

For sequencing of the TCRbeta CDR3 region, genomic DNA was extracted from the sorted cells. The immunoSEQ Assay was used to sequence the TCRbeta CDR3 regions. TCRdb limited this immuneACCESS table to in-frame rearrangements with V and J called. A share of clones is missing; checked studies link under half to unresolved V genes, and the rest is unexplained. The table for this sample lists some 67,000 clones; roughly 80% of them were counted only once. Jointly, the top ten make up about 5% of the sample. Regarding this clone: It has no known antigen specificity. No much larger clone exists at a distance of one base, and base qualities are not known.

The CDR3 goes from the cysteine to the phenylalanine over 12 residues. This entry keeps only the CDR3 DNA: 36 bases, framed from base 1. Relative to germline, V is 3 bases shorter and J is 4 bases shorter, with 6 bases between their ends. The germline V gene supplies CDR1 ENHRY and CDR2 SYGVKD. The trial excluded patients who had a history of autoimmune disease or were on systemic immunosuppression. Peripheral blood for TCR sequencing was collected from all dose cohorts at baseline, on cycle 4 day 1, and on cycle 7 day 1. Samples were obtained from an open-label, multicenter, first-in-human phase I dose-escalation trial of ivuxolimab. Adults with locally advanced or metastatic head and neck squamous cell, hepatocellular, melanoma or renal cell carcinoma were enrolled in the trial. Before TCR sequencing, CD4+ and CD8+ T cells were separately sorted from peripheral blood.

The rearranged chain carries TRBV10-3 and TRBJ2-5; TRBD1 might be the D gene, on 6 matching bases. This receptor was identified in an adult with an advanced solid tumor such as melanoma, head and neck, liver or kidney cancer. The source material was CD4+ or CD8+ T cells sorted from blood, sampled in a trial of the OX40 agonist ivuxolimab. The CDR3 region: CAISDRGETQYF. The sequence in DNA is TGTGCCATCAGTGACAGGGGAGAGACCCAGTACTTC.